The present T cell receptor (beta chain) was sequenced within a study of T cell repertoires in cytomegalovirus infection. The overall study: Shared public TCR beta signatures pointed to both CMV infection and a matching HLA type.

The CDR3 contains 13 residues. V was cut by 8 bases and J by 6 bases, with 14 bases left in between. Germline V CDR1 and CDR2: MNHEY, SVGEGT. Findings and limits, study-wide: Predominance within the ex vivo response was attributable to HLA-C-restricted CMV-specific TCR beta clonotypes.

This clonotype was counted ten times or more. Antigen: not known. TCRdb re-called the reads through MiXCR, storing one row per CDR3 protein. The sample shows just under 300,000 distinct CDR3 sequences, roughly a tenth of them seen only once. This sequence originates from a human donor in good health (CMV status not recorded). Some clones in this sample may be carry-over from other donors' samples. This chain uses TRBV6-2 or TRBV6-3 with TRBJ2-1, with TRBD1 as a possible D gene (6 bases). The source material was PBMCs. CDR3 coding DNA: TGTGCCAGCTCGGGACACCTATTCAATGAGCAGTTCTTC. Protein product: CASSGHLFNEQFF.